The 8 T cell receptor beta chains below were found in one sample sequenced in a study of blood T cell repertoires in COVID-19. Clones were sequenced by immunoSEQ multiplex PCR, and TCRdb holds only the in-frame ones, with some missing. The sample includes more than 110,000 clones, around 82% of them seen just once. The sequenced material came from PBMCs or T cells enriched from blood (not recorded which). Receptors were obtained from a woman between 50 and 59 years old who had recovered from COVID-19.

This clone was detected many times. This chain joins TRBV15 and TRBJ1-1; 8 bases align to TRBD1. The CDR3 runs 14 residues. The germline V gene has CDR1 LNHNV and CDR2 YYDKDF (reference sequence). V lost 3 bases to trimming and J lost 6 bases; unmatched junction nucleotides: 6. The CDR3, as DNA: TGTGCCACCAGCAGCTGGGAGACAGGGGCTGAAGCTTTCTTT. Its translation is CATSSWETGAEAFF.

CDR3 DNA: TGTGCCAGCAGAGTACCCGGCGGCACTGAAGCTTTCTTT. Protein sequence: CASRVPGGTEAFF. V usage is TRBV6-5 and J usage is TRBJ1-1, with D hard to call. The CDR3 length is 13 residues. Trimming took off 6 bases at V and 4 bases at J, with 12 bases between the two ends. Germline values: CDR1 MNHEY, CDR2 SVGAGI.

The chain is built from TRBV14 and TRBJ2-2, with 7 bases that match TRBD1. Germline values: CDR1 SGHDN, CDR2 FVKESK. This CDR3 spans 16 amino acids. The J segment lost 5 bases and the V segment lost 1 base, leaving 7 bases of the junction unmatched. This CDR3 reads CASSQGGRGLTGELFF. In DNA form, the CDR3 reads TGTGCCAGCAGCCAAGGGGGAAGGGGGCTTACCGGGGAGCTGTTTTTT. Using reference TRBV14 and TRBJ2-2 for the parts outside the CDR3, the full variable domain is EAGVTQFPSHSVIEKGQTVTLRCDPISGHDNLYWYRRVMGKEIKFLLHFVKESKQDESGMPNNRFLAERTGGTYSTLKVQPAELEDSGVYFCASSQGGRGLTGELFFGEGSRLTVL.

This clone has just one count. This chain joins TRBV3-1 (or the pseudogene TRBV3-2) and TRBJ1-2, with D unclear. V gave up 0 bases and J gave up 3 bases, with 8 bases separating them. The CDR3 consists of 14 residues. Germline V gives CDR1 LGHDT, CDR2 YNNKEL (reference sequence). The CDR3 spells CASSQEREDYGYTF. CDR3 DNA: TGTGCCAGCAGCCAAGAAAGGGAGGACTATGGCTACACCTTC.

The chain has TRBV3-1 (or the pseudogene TRBV3-2) and TRBJ2-1; 8 bases are a match to TRBD1. This CDR3 contains 14 residues. V was clipped by 5 bases and J by 4 bases; unmatched bases: 4. Germline CDR1 reads LGHDT; CDR2 reads YNNKEL (reference sequence). The CDR3 DNA reads TGTGCCAGCAGCAAAGGACAGGGTTACAATGAGCAGTTCTTC. It encodes CASSKGQGYNEQFF.

The rearrangement joins TRBV30 to TRBJ1-2; 7 bases line up with TRBD1. The CDR3 is 15 amino acids. The V gene's germline CDR1 is GTSNPN and CDR2 SVGIG (reference sequence). Trimming at V came to 3 bases and at J to 1 base, leaving 8 bases not matched to a gene. The CDR3 spells CAWSNRTGFNYGYTF. DNA for the CDR3: TGTGCCTGGAGCAACCGGACAGGCTTTAACTATGGCTACACCTTC.

This chain links TRBV7-2 with TRBJ2-2; weak D call: TRBD2 (5 bases). Germline CDR1 and CDR2: SGHTA and FQGNSA. This CDR3 region has 16 residues. Between the trimmed V and J ends, which lost 1 base and 7 bases, there was a span of 16 bases. The CDR3 sequence: CASSLGYGFEGGELFF. The CDR3 region has the DNA TGTGCCAGCAGCTTAGGTTACGGCTTCGAGGGCGGGGAGCTGTTTTTT.

In DNA, the CDR3 is TGTGCCATCACCTCGGGACTAGCGGGGGTGAATGAGCAGTTCTTC. Translating it yields CAITSGLAGVNEQFF. The chain has TRBV10-3 and TRBJ2-1; 14 nucleotides align to TRBD2. Germline assignment: CDR1 ENHRY and CDR2 SYGVKD. CDR3 length: 15 residues. V dropped 7 bases and J dropped 7; count of bases not matched to a gene: 6.